This T cell receptor beta chain appears in the sequencing data of a study of T-cell reconstitution after alpha-beta-depleted transplantation in children listed by TCRdb under 2016. A note on the overall study: T-cell immune reconstitution after TCRalphabeta/CD19-depleted allogeneic hematopoietic cell transplantation in children was quantitatively tracked in the study by means of TCR repertoire profiling.

Library construction relied on PCR. TCRdb records Illumina HiSeq 2500 as the sequencer. TCR library preparation used molecular barcoding, with unique molecular identifiers applied to normalize quantification of the TCRbeta repertoire. TCRdb reprocessed the public reads (quality trimming at Q25 with fastp, clone calling with MiXCR) and kept in-frame beta chains. Rows are unified per CDR3 protein, each entry keeping the most common DNA and genes. This sample holds 600,000 to 700,000 distinct CDR3 sequences; around 16% were observed only once. The leading ten clones occupy 0.85% to 1.3% of the sample. Including the terminal cysteine and phenylalanine, the CDR3 comprises 15 residues. Only CDR3 DNA remains: 45 bases, in frame from the first base. Trimming costs V 3 bases and J 4 bases, and their ends lie 10 bases apart. About this clonotype: The antigen it recognizes is unknown. No base quality values were provided; no much bigger clone lies one nucleotide off.

This TCR derives from a human donor who donated a stem cell graft to a child with acute myeloid leukemia. The chain joins TRBV12-3 or TRBV12-4 to TRBJ1-6; TRBD1 is a weak D gene call, 6 bases matching. The sequences come from PBMCs from the stem cell graft donor, collected from the stem cell graft. DNA sequence: TGTGCCAGCAGTTTGGGGGCCCTTTATAATTCACCCCTCCACTTT. It codes for CASSLGALYNSPLHF.